This T cell receptor (beta chain) was sequenced in a study of blood T cell repertoires in COVID-19. Method: immunoSEQ multiplex PCR; TCRdb's copy keeps in-frame clones and lacks some. The sample yields about 29,000 clones, around 90% seen once. The germline CDR1 and CDR2 sequences are GTSNPN and SVGIG (reference sequence). V dropped 7 bases and J dropped 3; count of bases not matched to a gene: 5. CDR3 length: 14 residues. The chain employs TRBV30 and TRBJ2-3; 12 bases fit TRBD2. This clonotype was obtained from a human donor in a cohort sampled during active COVID-19. Input material: peripheral blood. The CDR3 spells CASRTSGATDTQYF. The DNA of the CDR3 is TGTGCCTCCCGGACTAGCGGGGCTACAGATACGCAGTATTTT.